This T cell receptor (beta chain) was sequenced during a study of blood T cell repertoires in COVID-19. Across the study: Samples of COVID-19 (acute and convalescent) were obtained from the United States, Italy and Spain. PBMCs, B-cell-depleted T cells, or T cells were the source of the cDNA or gDNA that made up the material.

The germline V and J ends were trimmed by 5 bases and 4 bases, with 14 bases remaining between them. This CDR3 has 14 residues. Germline CDR1 is LGHDT and CDR2 is YNNKEL (reference sequence). As processed by the authors: Nucleated cell counts were estimated from reference gene primer amplification. Repertoires were generated with immunoSEQ multiplex PCR, while TCRdb's copy carries only in-frame clones and drops some. V, J and clone size are taken as reported in that table, and D and trimming were inferred from the DNA itself. The sample holds roughly 140,000 clones; about 84% are singletons and the top ten take roughly 13%.

Input material: peripheral blood. This clonotype was sampled from a man in his 60s with active or convalescent COVID-19. V and J are TRBV3-1 (or the pseudogene TRBV3-2) and TRBJ2-5; D might be TRBD1 (6 bases). CDR3 bases: TGTGCCAGCAGCAATACAGGGTTTATAGAGACCCAGTACTTC. Its translation: CASSNTGFIETQYF.